This T cell receptor (beta chain) appears in the sequencing data of a study of identifying expanded T cells in peripheral blood. Germline CDR1 is MNHEY and CDR2 is SMNVEV (reference sequence). This CDR3 spans 15 amino acids. The V gene end was trimmed by 6 bases and the J gene end by 14 bases; junction bases not matched to a gene: 12. Sequencing used immunoSEQ multiplex PCR; TCRdb keeps in-frame clones, though not all of them. The table lists around 85,000 clones, 88% of them singletons. Sequenced material: blood. The rearrangement joins TRBV27 to TRBJ1-6, with TRBD1 identical over 11 bases. The TCR originated in a person aged 18 to 75 in good health. CDR3 nucleotides: TGTGCCAGCAGAGGACAGGGGGCCGGAGGTCTCACCCTCCACTTT. This gives the protein CASRGQGAGGLTLHF.